Sequencing of this T cell receptor beta chain was carried out in a study of shared clonotypes between healthy human individuals. Study-level information: The donor group consisted of two women and a few men, aged 18 to 49.

Germline CDR1 reads SSHAT; CDR2 reads FNYEAQ (reference sequence). This CDR3 is 20 amino acids long. The replicate PCRs on unsorted PBMC were given about 300 ng DNA, which is some 32,000 T cell genomes. Sequencing used immunoSEQ multiplex PCR; TCRdb keeps in-frame clones, though not all of them. The sample has fewer than 650,000 clones, over 60% seen once. Comment on this clone: At one end the junction does not follow the germline gene, possibly because of a read error.

Every one of the donors was a Caucasian adult that lived in Nashville, Tennessee. Sequencing used PBMCs. The chain recombines TRBV7-7 with TRBJ2-2, with D perhaps TRBD1 or TRBD2 (5 bases each). The origin of this receptor is a woman in her thirties or forties in good health. Some clones in this sample may be carry-over from other donors' samples. The CDR3, as DNA: TGTGCCAGTAGCTCACTGGAGATGGGACCCTCGAATATGAACACCGGGGAGCTGTTTTTT. This encodes CASSSLEMGPSNMNTGELFF.